These 27 T cell receptor beta chains were all obtained from the same sample, sequenced in a study of T cell responses to AZD1222 COVID-19 vaccine. Profiling relied on immunoSEQ multiplex PCR, and the TCRdb table lists in-frame clones only, not all of them. The sample includes tens of thousands of clones, roughly 89% seen only once; the top ten take less than 3%. The input for sequencing was peripheral blood, taken 28 days after the second AZD1222 dose. The receptors were sampled from an adult who received the AZD1222 COVID-19 vaccine.

The V call is TRBV18, the J call TRBJ2-7, with D perhaps TRBD1 or TRBD2 (6 bases each). V gave up 6 bases and J gave up 3 bases, with 18 bases separating them. The CDR3 consists of 15 residues. CDR1 and CDR2 from the germline V gene are KGHSH and LQKENI. The CDR3 DNA is TGTGCCAGCTCGCCTACTAGGGGGGCAAGCTACGAGCAGTACTTC. It specifies CASSPTRGASYEQYF.

This clone has more than one count but fewer than ten. The chain uses TRBV5-4 and TRBJ1-1; 8 bases align to TRBD1. Trimming at V came to 3 bases and at J to 5 bases, leaving 9 bases not matched to a gene. The CDR3 loop spans 15 amino acids. CDR1 SGHNT and CDR2 YYREEE come from the germline V gene (reference sequence). The CDR3 nucleotides are TGTGCCAGCAGCTCCCTCGGACAGGGAAGGACTGAAGCTTTCTTT. Protein product: CASSSLGQGRTEAFF.

The chain has TRBV5-1 and TRBJ2-1; 8 nucleotides line up with TRBD2. The CDR3 is made up of 17 amino acids. Germline V CDR1 and CDR2: SGHRS, YFSETQ. With V trimmed by 1 base and J by 6 bases, 12 bases remained unmatched. Written as DNA, the CDR3 is TGCGCCAGCAGCTTGAGGATTAGCGGGACGGAATTCAATGAGCAGTTCTTC. This encodes CASSLRISGTEFNEQFF.

By sample fraction, this clone is medium-sized (0.01 to 0.1%). The CDR3 nucleotides read TGTGCCACCAGTGACCTTTTTGGGGCAAGCACAGATACGCAGTATTTT. Protein product: CATSDLFGASTDTQYF. The V gene is TRBV24-1, the J gene TRBJ2-3, with D perhaps matching TRBD1 (5 bases). This CDR3 spans 16 amino acids. Germline assignment: CDR1 KGHDR and CDR2 SFDVKD. Trimming shortened V by 4 bases and J by 0 bases, and 13 bases separated the two germline ends.

Here the CDR3 DNA reads TGCGCCAGCAGCTTGGGACAGGGACGGGGGGACGAAAAACTGTTTTTT. It translates to CASSLGQGRGDEKLFF. The chain links TRBV5-1 to TRBJ1-4; 7 nucleotides agree with TRBD1. There are 16 residues in the CDR3. The germline V gene has CDR1 SGHRS and CDR2 YFSETQ. With 0 bases clipped from V and 8 bases from J, the junction kept 10 bases outside the gene matches.

This chain connects TRBV5-6 to TRBJ2-1; 7 nucleotides agree with TRBD2. The J segment lost 8 bases and the V segment lost 1 base, leaving 12 bases of the junction unmatched. CDR1 and CDR2 (germline): SGHDT, YYEEEE. The CDR3 consists of 16 residues. The CDR3 is CASSLQRRGYSHEQFF. The CDR3 nucleotides read TGTGCCAGCAGCTTGCAAAGGCGGGGGTATTCCCATGAGCAGTTCTTC.

The chain couples TRBV6-5 to TRBJ1-3, with a possible D match to TRBD1 (6 bases). The V and J ends lost 4 bases and 2 bases respectively, with 12 bases between them. The CDR3 spans 15 residues. Germline CDR1 and CDR2: MNHEY and SVGAGI. CDR3 region: CASSWGGEAGNTIYF. The CDR3 DNA reads as TGTGCCAGCAGTTGGGGGGGCGAGGCTGGAAACACCATATATTTT.

The chain combines TRBV7-9 with TRBJ1-4; TRBD1 matches 8 bases. CDR1 is SEHNR and CDR2 is FQNEAQ in the germline V gene (reference sequence). The CDR3 contains 16 residues. With 2 bases clipped from V and 0 bases from J, the junction kept 2 bases outside the gene matches. In DNA form, the CDR3 reads TGTGCCAGCAGCTTACAGGGGGCGGCAACTAATGAAAAACTGTTTTTT. Translating gives CASSLQGAATNEKLFF.

V and J are TRBV28 and TRBJ2-5; 7 bases match TRBD1. J gave up 5 bases and V 4 bases, and 7 bases lay outside the gene matches. CDR3 length equals 14 residues. The germline V gene encodes CDR1 MDHEN and CDR2 SYDVKM. This chain's CDR3 is CASSSQGPGETQYF. CDR3 coding DNA: TGTGCCAGCAGTTCACAGGGGCCGGGGGAGACCCAGTACTTC.

The chain employs TRBV4-1 and TRBJ2-7, with 13 positions matching TRBD2. Germline values: CDR1 MGHRA, CDR2 YSYEKL. J gave up 3 bases and V 1 base, and 3 bases lay outside the gene matches. The CDR3 is made up of 16 amino acids. CDR3: CASSQGLAGGYYEQYF. Written as DNA, the CDR3 is TGCGCCAGCAGCCAAGGACTAGCGGGAGGATACTACGAGCAGTACTTC.

This clone was counted a single time. J is TRBJ2-5 and V is TRBV2; D may be TRBD1 (5 bases). The CDR3 covers 11 residues. Trimming took 4 bases from V and 10 from J, leaving 10 bases between them. Germline-derived CDR1 and CDR2 are SNHLY and FYNNEI. The CDR3 sequence is CASSVVGDQYF. The CDR3 DNA reads as TGTGCCAGCAGTGTAGTAGGGGACCAGTACTTC.

The V and J genes are TRBV5-4 and TRBJ1-6, with TRBD1 identical over 7 bases. The CDR3 spans 15 residues. Germline CDR1 and CDR2: SGHNT and YYREEE (reference sequence). V gave up 4 bases and J gave up 9 bases; unmatched junction bases: 10. This chain's CDR3 is CASSTLRDSGSPLHF. DNA for the CDR3: TGTGCCAGCAGCACACTCCGGGACAGCGGTTCACCCCTCCACTTT. The entire variable domain, with the rest obtained from reference TRBV5-4 and TRBJ1-6, is as follows: ETGVTQSPTHLIKTRGQQVTLRCSSQSGHNTVSWYQQALGQGPQFIFQYYREEENGRGNFPPRFSGLQFPNYSSELNVNALELDDSALYLCASSTLRDSGSPLHFGNGTRLTVT.

V is TRBV19 and J is TRBJ2-5; 8 nucleotides line up with TRBD1. CDR3 size: 13 residues. Trimming at V came to 5 bases and at J to 4 bases, leaving 3 bases not matched to a gene. CDR1 is LNHDA and CDR2 is SQIVND in the germline V gene (reference sequence). In nucleotides, the CDR3 is TGTGCCAGTAGTCCAACAGGGGGAGAGACCCAGTACTTC. It specifies CASSPTGGETQYF.

The chain links TRBV3-1 (or the pseudogene TRBV3-2) to TRBJ1-6; TRBD1 aligns across 7 bases. There are 15 residues in the CDR3. J gave up 8 bases and V 1 base, and 5 bases lay outside the gene matches. Germline V lookup: CDR1 LGHDT, CDR2 YNNKEL (reference sequence). CDR3 residues: CASSQGTGGHSPLHF. The DNA for the CDR3 is TGTGCCAGCAGCCAAGGGACAGGAGGGCATTCACCCCTCCACTTT.

V and J are TRBV10-1 and TRBJ2-7; D may be TRBD1 or TRBD2 (5 bases each). This CDR3 has 13 residues. Germline V gene sequence: CDR1 WNHNN, CDR2 SYGVQD (reference sequence). Trimming removed 0 bases from V and 6 bases from J, with 9 bases in between. The CDR3 sequence is CASSESGRSEQYF. The DNA of the CDR3 is TGCGCCAGCAGTGAGTCGGGACGCAGCGAGCAGTACTTC.

This chain connects TRBV2 to TRBJ1-2, with D maybe TRBD1 (6 bases). Germline CDR1 is SNHLY and CDR2 is FYNNEI. Trimming took 7 bases from V and 1 from J, leaving 13 bases between them. The CDR3 extends over 14 amino acids. The CDR3 sequence: CASISPRGNYGYTF. The CDR3 DNA reads as TGTGCCAGCATTTCGCCCAGGGGTAACTATGGCTACACCTTC.

V and J are TRBV6-1 and TRBJ2-7; 7 nucleotides match TRBD2. Germline CDR1 reads MNHNS; CDR2 reads SASEGT. V lost 1 base and J lost 2; bases outside the gene matches: 8. The CDR3 is 16 residues long. The CDR3 DNA reads TGTGCCAGCAGTGAAGTCTTAGGCGGGAGCCCCTACGAGCAGTACTTC. Translation: CASSEVLGGSPYEQYF.

The chain carries TRBV5-6 and TRBJ2-5, with TRBD1 matching 9 bases. With 1 base clipped from V and 1 base from J, the junction kept 5 bases outside the gene matches. CDR3 length: 16 amino acids. CDR1 and CDR2 from the germline V gene are SGHDT and YYEEEE. CDR3 DNA sequence: TGTGCCAGCAGCTTGTTTGGACAGGGGATCCAAGAGACCCAGTACTTC. Its protein product is CASSLFGQGIQETQYF.

This clone has only one observation. The J gene is TRBJ1-3, the V gene TRBV28; TRBD1 is a possible D gene (5 bases). The CDR3 spans 12 residues. With 5 bases removed from V and 5 bases from J, the gap between germline ends came to 7 bases. Germline values: CDR1 MDHEN, CDR2 SYDVKM. The CDR3 spells CASSEGRNTIYF. The CDR3 nucleotides read TGTGCCAGCAGTGAGGGGCGAAACACCATATATTTT.

This clone has only a few counts. The chain is built from TRBV28 and TRBJ2-1; the D gene is possibly TRBD2 (5 bases). CDR3 size: 15 residues. CDR1 and CDR2 from the germline V gene are MDHEN and SYDVKM. Trimming took off 6 bases at V and 2 bases at J, with 14 bases between the two ends. In DNA, the CDR3 is TGTGCCAGCAGCGCCGGAGTTAGCGCCTACAATGAGCAGTTCTTC. This encodes CASSAGVSAYNEQFF.

V is TRBV20-1 and J is TRBJ2-2; 7 bases are shared with TRBD2. The length of the CDR3 is 14 residues. J was trimmed by 8 bases and V by 3 bases; bases with no gene match: 9. Germline CDR1 is DFQATT and CDR2 is SNEGSKA (reference sequence). DNA of the CDR3: TGCAGTGCTAGTTTCCTAGCGGCTACTGGGGAGCTGTTTTTT. Its protein is CSASFLAATGELFF.

The CDR3 nucleotides are TGTGCCAGCAGCCGCGGGGGACAGGGTCCACGGGAGCAGTACTTC. This gives the protein CASSRGGQGPREQYF. The chain employs TRBV6-5 and TRBJ2-7, with 9 bases that match TRBD1. The CDR3 covers 15 residues. Germline V CDR1 and CDR2: MNHEY, SVGAGI. V was pared by 6 bases and J by 7 bases, with 13 bases of the junction left unmatched.

The rearrangement uses TRBV7-9 and TRBJ2-7; TRBD1 matches 8 bases. Germline CDR1 is SEHNR and CDR2 is FQNEAQ (reference sequence). V lost 3 bases to trimming and J lost 3 bases; unmatched junction nucleotides: 4. This CDR3 contains 14 residues. The CDR3 is CASSFGTGGYEQYF. Written as DNA, the CDR3 is TGTGCCAGCAGCTTTGGCACAGGGGGCTACGAGCAGTACTTC.

In its sample, this clone was seen once. The rearrangement links TRBV5-1 to TRBJ2-3, with D perhaps TRBD1 (6 bases). The CDR3 has 16 amino acids. V lost 0 bases to trimming and J lost 2 bases, with 13 bases between them. The V gene's germline CDR1 is SGHRS and CDR2 YFSETQ. The CDR3 here is CASSLASDRSTDTQYF. The CDR3 DNA follows: TGCGCCAGCAGCTTGGCGAGTGACAGGTCCACAGATACGCAGTATTTT.

This sequence joins TRBV7-6 and TRBJ2-7; TRBD2 matches at 12 bases. Per the germline V gene, CDR1 is SGHVS and CDR2 is FNYEAQ. CDR3 size: 15 residues. J gave up 6 bases and V 5 bases, and 8 bases lay outside the gene matches. The DNA for the CDR3 is TGTGCCAGCAGCCCCCTGACTAGCGGGAGCGGCGAGCAGTACTTC. This sequence encodes CASSPLTSGSGEQYF. Looking up the rest from reference TRBV7-6 and TRBJ2-7 gives the full variable domain: GAGVSQSPRYKVTKRGQDVALRCDPISGHVSLYWYRQALGQGPEFLTYFNYEAQQDKSGLPNDRFSAERPEGSISTLTIQRTEQRDSAMYRCASSPLTSGSGEQYFGPGTRLTVT.

The genes are TRBV10-3 and TRBJ2-1; D is possibly TRBD1 or TRBD2 (5 bases each). Germline CDR1 is ENHRY and CDR2 is SYGVKD. The CDR3 has 14 residues. The V gene lost 2 bases and the J gene lost 4 bases, with 9 bases spanning the gap. The CDR3 DNA follows: TGTGCCATCAGTGAGGGGGACCTTTACAATGAGCAGTTCTTC. Its protein is CAISEGDLYNEQFF.

V and J are TRBV6-1 and TRBJ2-1; TRBD2 aligns across 11 bases. The CDR3 runs to 16 residues. CDR1 is MNHNS, CDR2 SASEGT, per germline. V trimming: 4 bases; J trimming: 9 bases; junction bases outside the gene matches: 11. As DNA, the CDR3 is TGTGCCAGCAGTGGTAAAGGGGCCCTAGCGGGAGGTGAGCAGTTCTTC. It translates to CASSGKGALAGGEQFF.